The 17 T cell receptor beta chains given below trace back to one sample, sequenced in a study of shared clonotypes between healthy human individuals. Profiled with immunoSEQ multiplex PCR; TCRdb holds only in-frame clones, not every one. This table has around 510,000 clones, roughly four fifths appearing once. The material sequenced was PBMCs. The receptors originated from a woman in her 40s in good health. Some clones in this sample may be carry-over from other donors' samples.

This clone was detected many times. The chain joins TRBV29-1 to TRBJ1-4; D is perhaps TRBD1 (6 bases). Germline CDR1 and CDR2: SQVTM and ANQGSEA. V lost 4 bases, J lost 8 bases, and 14 bases lay in between. This CDR3 spans 13 amino acids. CDR3 loop: CSVVSRGGEKLFF. The CDR3 bases are TGCAGCGTTGTAAGCAGGGGCGGAGAAAAACTGTTTTTT. Together with reference TRBV29-1 and TRBJ1-4, the CDR3 gives the full variable domain: SAVISQKPSRDICQRGTSLTIQCQVDSQVTMMFWYRQQPGQSLTLIATANQGSEATYESGFVIDKFPISRPNLTFSTLTVSNMSPEDSSIYLCSVVSRGGEKLFFGSGTQLSVL.

This clone was picked up a small number of times. Distinct nucleotide sequences in the sample also encode this CDR3. The CDR3 loop is CASSVVGGSGYTF. The CDR3 region has the DNA TGTGCCAGCAGCGTAGTCGGAGGGTCGGGCTACACCTTC. V is TRBV9 and J is TRBJ1-2; D not resolved. The V end lost 0 bases, the J end lost 8 bases, and 11 bases lay between the germline ends. CDR1 and CDR2 from the germline V gene are SGDLS and YYNGEE. This CDR3 has 13 amino acids.

In its sample, this clone was seen a few times. This chain joins TRBV19 and TRBJ2-4; TRBD2 aligns across 13 bases. The CDR3 consists of 13 residues. The junction had 4 bases not matched to a gene; V was cut back by 4 bases and J by 13 bases. In germline, CDR1 is LNHDA, CDR2 SQIVND (reference sequence). The CDR3 protein is CASSTGTSGIQYF. CDR3 DNA sequence: TGTGCCAGTAGTACAGGGACTAGCGGGATCCAGTACTTC.

V gene TRBV28 combines with J gene TRBJ1-2; D is uncertain. Germline loops: CDR1 MDHEN, CDR2 SYDVKM. V was clipped by 9 bases and J by 4 bases, with 15 bases between them. The CDR3 has 13 amino acids. This chain's CDR3 is CASWTVGSYGYTF. The CDR3 DNA reads TGTGCCAGTTGGACCGTCGGGTCCTATGGCTACACCTTC.

The sample holds one count of this clone. The sample carries other DNA sequences with the same CDR3. The chain has TRBV7-9 and TRBJ1-2; the D is unclear. The germline gives CDR1 SEHNR, CDR2 FQNEAQ (reference sequence). The CDR3 spans 12 residues. The germline V and J ends were trimmed by 0 bases and 5 bases, with 4 bases remaining between them. CDR3 coding DNA: TGTGCCAGCAGCTTAGCTGGGTATGGCTACACCTTC. It codes for CASSLAGYGYTF. The full variable domain, completed using reference TRBV7-9 and TRBJ1-2, is DTGVSQNPRHKITKRGQNVTFRCDPISEHNRLYWYRQTLGQGPEFLTYFQNEAQLEKSRLLSDRFSAERPKGSFSTLEIQRTEQGDSAMYLCASSLAGYGYTFGSGTRLTVV.

The table lists this clone with a count of one. The chain recombines TRBV2 with TRBJ2-6; D is undetermined. CDR1 is SNHLY, CDR2 FYNNEI, per germline. Trimming stripped 4 bases from V and 4 bases from J, with 17 bases between. The CDR3 has 17 residues. CDR3 in amino acids: CASSGQRWEPGANVLTF. Here the CDR3 DNA reads TGTGCCAGCAGTGGCCAGAGGTGGGAACCCGGGGCCAACGTCCTGACTTTC.

This chain joins TRBV6-5 and TRBJ2-5; 7 bases fit TRBD2. The CDR3 loop spans 12 amino acids. Per the germline V gene, CDR1 is MNHEY and CDR2 is SVGAGI. V gave up 6 bases and J gave up 4 bases; unmatched junction bases: 2. The DNA for the CDR3 is TGTGCCAGCAGCAGCGGGGCAGAGACCCAGTACTTC. It translates to CASSSGAETQYF.

This chain connects TRBV5-4 to TRBJ2-2; 9 bases agree with TRBD2. CDR1 is SGHNT and CDR2 is YYREEE in the germline V gene (reference sequence). V was pared by 2 bases and J by 4 bases, with 12 bases of the junction left unmatched. The length of the CDR3 is 18 residues. The CDR3 loop is CASSLLTGTSRVTGELFF. The CDR3 DNA follows: TGTGCCAGCAGCTTACTAACCGGGACTAGCCGTGTCACCGGGGAGCTGTTTTTT.

As to this clone: A single base separates this from a much larger clone, so it may be a read error. V usage is TRBV19 and J usage is TRBJ2-1; TRBD2 matches at 10 bases. The germline gives CDR1 LNHDA, CDR2 SQIVND (reference sequence). The CDR3 extends over 15 amino acids. J lost 3 bases, V lost 8 bases, and 7 bases had no gene match. CDR3 in amino acids: CASGRGLADYNEQFF. CDR3 sequence (DNA): TGTGCCAGTGGCAGAGGACTAGCGGACTACAATGAGCAGTTCTTC.

This clone was counted a single time. The chain links TRBV5-1 to TRBJ2-2; no reliable D call. CDR1 and CDR2 (germline): SGHRS, YFSETQ. The CDR3 is 15 amino acids. V lost 7 bases and J 3 bases, leaving 16 bases between the germline ends. The CDR3 coding sequence is TGCGCCAGCGCGAAAACACGAGCAGACACCGGGGAGCTGTTTTTT. Translation: CASAKTRADTGELFF.

Comment on this clone: With a far larger clone one base away, a read error is the likely cause. This specimen includes other DNA sequences encoding the same CDR3. The chain joins TRBV30 to TRBJ1-5, with D possibly TRBD1 on 5 matching bases. Germline V gene lookup returns CDR1 GTSNPN and CDR2 SVGIG (reference sequence). CDR3 size: 15 residues. The CDR3 is CAWSLTGPSSQPQHF. CDR3 nucleotide sequence: TGTGCCTGGAGTCTGACGGGGCCTAGCAGTCAGCCCCAGCATTTT.

This clone was recorded many times. CDR3 sequence (DNA): TGCGCCAGCAGCTTGGGATCACAGGGATCCGGAGAGACCCAGTACTTC. It yields the protein CASSLGSQGSGETQYF. J is TRBJ2-5 and V is TRBV5-1, with TRBD1 as a possible D gene (6 bases). Germline V CDR1 and CDR2: SGHRS, YFSETQ. The length of the CDR3 is 16 residues. The ends were cut back, 0 bases at V and 4 bases at J, with 16 bases in the middle.

This rearrangement joins TRBV28 to TRBJ2-1; tentative D call: TRBD2 (6 bases). The ends were cut back, 1 base at V and 3 bases at J, with 13 bases in the middle. The CDR3 is 16 residues long. Germline CDR1 reads MDHEN; CDR2 reads SYDVKM. The CDR3 reads CASSLYPGAIYNEQFF. In DNA form, the CDR3 reads TGTGCCAGCAGTTTATACCCGGGAGCCATCTACAATGAGCAGTTCTTC.

The V call is TRBV2, the J call TRBJ1-2; D not certain. V lost 2 bases and J 6 bases, leaving 4 bases between the germline ends. Germline V gene lookup returns CDR1 SNHLY and CDR2 FYNNEI. The CDR3 length is 11 residues. In DNA form, the CDR3 reads TGTGCCAGCAGTGAACCCGATGGCTACACCTTC. It codes for CASSEPDGYTF.

Remarks on this clone: This may be a read error: a much more frequent sequence differs by one nucleotide. This same CDR3 is encoded by further DNA sequences in the sample. The chain links TRBV7-3 to TRBJ2-3; D gene uncertain. The V end lost 3 bases, the J end lost 1 base, and 2 bases lay between the germline ends. Germline CDR1 and CDR2: SGHTA and FQGTGA. The CDR3 runs 12 residues. The CDR3 nucleotides read TGTGCCAGCAGCTTGGGCACAGATACGCAGTATTTT. Amino acid sequence: CASSLGTDTQYF.

Many counts were recorded for this clone. The J gene is TRBJ2-3, the V gene TRBV29-1, with D possibly being TRBD1 (6 bases). Germline CDR1 SQVTM, CDR2 ANQGSEA. This CDR3 has 14 residues. With 4 bases removed from V and 1 base from J, the gap between germline ends came to 12 bases. This CDR3 is CSVVGAGGTDTQYF. CDR3 bases: TGCAGCGTTGTGGGGGCAGGGGGCACAGATACGCAGTATTTT.

The genes are TRBV6-5 and TRBJ1-4; D possibly corresponds to TRBD1 (5 bases). Germline V gene data show CDR1 as MNHEY and CDR2 as SVGAGI. There are 14 residues in the CDR3. With 7 bases removed from V and 8 bases from J, the gap between germline ends came to 17 bases. CDR3 sequence: CASTPGGVREKLFF. In DNA, the CDR3 is TGTGCCAGCACCCCTGGGGGGGTGCGGGAAAAACTGTTTTTT.